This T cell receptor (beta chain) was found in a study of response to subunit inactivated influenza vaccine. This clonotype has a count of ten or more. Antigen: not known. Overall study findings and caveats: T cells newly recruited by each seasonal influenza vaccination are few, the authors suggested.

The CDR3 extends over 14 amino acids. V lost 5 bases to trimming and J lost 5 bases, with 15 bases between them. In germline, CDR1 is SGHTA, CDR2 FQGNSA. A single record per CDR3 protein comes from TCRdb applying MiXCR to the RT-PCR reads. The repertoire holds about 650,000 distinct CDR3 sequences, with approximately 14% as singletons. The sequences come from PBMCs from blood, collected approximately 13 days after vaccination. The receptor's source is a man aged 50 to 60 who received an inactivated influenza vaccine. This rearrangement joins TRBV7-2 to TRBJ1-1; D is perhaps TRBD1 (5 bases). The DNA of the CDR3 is TGTGCCAGCAGCATAACCTTCGGGGGTACTGAAGCTTTCTTT. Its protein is CASSITFGGTEAFF.